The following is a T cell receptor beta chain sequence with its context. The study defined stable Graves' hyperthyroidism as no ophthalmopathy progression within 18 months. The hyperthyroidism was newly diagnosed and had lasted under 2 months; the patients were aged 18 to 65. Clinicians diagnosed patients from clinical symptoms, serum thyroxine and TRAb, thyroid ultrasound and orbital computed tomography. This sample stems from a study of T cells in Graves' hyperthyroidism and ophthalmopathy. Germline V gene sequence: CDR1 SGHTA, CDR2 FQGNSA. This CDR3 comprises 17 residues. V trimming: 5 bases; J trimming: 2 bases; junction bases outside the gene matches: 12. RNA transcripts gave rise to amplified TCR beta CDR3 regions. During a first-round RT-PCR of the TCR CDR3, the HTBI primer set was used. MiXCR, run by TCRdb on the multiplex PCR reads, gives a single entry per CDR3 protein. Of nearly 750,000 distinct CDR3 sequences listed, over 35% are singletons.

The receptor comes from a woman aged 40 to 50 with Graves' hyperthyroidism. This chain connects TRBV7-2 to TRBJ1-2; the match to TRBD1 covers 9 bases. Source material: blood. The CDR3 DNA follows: TGTGCCAGCAGCCCTTCGGACCCGGGACAGGGAAACTATGGCTACACCTTC. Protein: CASSPSDPGQGNYGYTF. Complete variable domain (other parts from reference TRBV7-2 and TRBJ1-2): GAGVSQSPSNKVTEKGKDVELRCDPISGHTALYWYRQSLGQGLEFLIYFQGNSAPDKSGLPSDRFSAERTGGSVSTLTIQRTQQEDSAVYLCASSPSDPGQGNYGYTFGSGTRLTVV.